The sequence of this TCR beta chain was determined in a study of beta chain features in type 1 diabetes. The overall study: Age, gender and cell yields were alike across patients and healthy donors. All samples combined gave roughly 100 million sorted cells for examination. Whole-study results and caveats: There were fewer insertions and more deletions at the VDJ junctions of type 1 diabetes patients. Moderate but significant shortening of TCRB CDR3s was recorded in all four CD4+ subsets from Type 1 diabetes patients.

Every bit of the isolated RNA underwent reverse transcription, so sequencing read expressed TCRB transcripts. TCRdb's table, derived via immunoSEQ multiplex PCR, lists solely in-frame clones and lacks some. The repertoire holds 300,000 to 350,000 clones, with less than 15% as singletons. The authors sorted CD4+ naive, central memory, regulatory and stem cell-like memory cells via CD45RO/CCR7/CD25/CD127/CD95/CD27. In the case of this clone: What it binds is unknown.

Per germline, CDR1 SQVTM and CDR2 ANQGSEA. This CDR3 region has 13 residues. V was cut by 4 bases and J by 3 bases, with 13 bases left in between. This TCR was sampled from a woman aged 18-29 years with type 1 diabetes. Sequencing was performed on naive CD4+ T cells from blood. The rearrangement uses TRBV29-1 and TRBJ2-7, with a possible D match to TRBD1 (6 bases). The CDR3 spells CSVVIRDIYEQYF. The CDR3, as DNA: TGCAGCGTTGTAATCCGGGACATCTACGAGCAGTACTTC.